This T cell receptor beta chain was sequenced during a study of blood T cell repertoires in COVID-19. As originally analysed: Amplification from reference gene primers served as the basis for estimated nucleated cell counts. Assay: immunoSEQ multiplex PCR; the TCRdb copy retains only in-frame clones and omits some. V and J calls and clone size follow that table, whereas D and trimming were derived from the DNA. Among approximately 54,000 clones listed, more than 80% were seen once. The receptor was derived from a woman aged 55 to 70 with acute or convalescent COVID-19. The sample was peripheral blood.

The CDR3 DNA sequence: TGCGCCAGCAGCTTGGGTTCAATGACAGGGAATAATTCACCCCTCCACTTT. Protein product: CASSLGSMTGNNSPLHF. This chain links TRBV5-1 with TRBJ1-6; 7 bases agree with TRBD1. The CDR3 is made up of 17 amino acids. Germline CDR1 is SGHRS and CDR2 is YFSETQ. The trim removed 0 bases at V and 5 bases at J, leaving 8 bases unmatched.